The 27 T cell receptor beta chains below were found in one sample sequenced in a study of T-cell memory formation after mild COVID-19. TCRdb re-called the 5' RACE reads through MiXCR, storing one row per CDR3 protein. The sample lists 500,000 to 650,000 distinct CDR3 sequences, roughly 22% occurring once. Specimen: PBMCs or a T cell subset sorted from them (not recorded which). The receptors were gathered from an adult woman who had mild COVID-19 (a few samples of this study predate the infection). Cell type and time point are not known.

V gene TRBV7-9 combines with J gene TRBJ2-1, with TRBD2 matching 9 bases. Unmatched junction bases numbered 7, after V lost 1 base and J lost 9 bases. Germline V gene lookup returns CDR1 SEHNR and CDR2 FQNEAQ (reference sequence). This CDR3 has 15 amino acids. CDR3 DNA sequence: TGTGCCAGCAGCTTAGTGGGACTAGCTTTATCTGAGCAGTTCTTC. Translated: CASSLVGLALSEQFF.

J is TRBJ1-4 and V is TRBV5-1; D is unresolved. The V end was cut by 1 base, the J end by 4 bases, with 8 bases between. The germline gives CDR1 SGHRS, CDR2 YFSETQ. There are 14 residues in the CDR3. For the CDR3, the DNA is TGCGCCAGCAGCTTGTCGACCGGTAATGAAAAACTGTTTTTT. It yields the protein CASSLSTGNEKLFF.

This clonotype has ten or more counts. The genes are TRBV7-9 and TRBJ2-1, with D possibly TRBD1 on 6 matching bases. Trimming shortened V by 5 bases and J by 0 bases, and 11 bases separated the two germline ends. The CDR3 totals 15 residues. From germline, CDR1 is SEHNR and CDR2 FQNEAQ (reference sequence). CDR3 in DNA: TGTGCCAGCAGCGAGACAGGCAGCTCCTACAATGAGCAGTTCTTC. Protein sequence: CASSETGSSYNEQFF. Full variable domain (remainder filled in from reference TRBV7-9 and TRBJ2-1): DTGVSQNPRHKITKRGQNVTFRCDPISEHNRLYWYRQTLGQGPEFLTYFQNEAQLEKSRLLSDRFSAERPKGSFSTLEIQRTEQGDSAMYLCASSETGSSYNEQFFGPGTRLTVL.

Only a few counts were recorded for this clonotype. The chain joins TRBV24-1 to TRBJ1-2, with no clear D. The CDR3 runs to 12 residues. V was pared by 3 bases and J by 8 bases, with 9 bases between. The germline V gene encodes CDR1 KGHDR and CDR2 SFDVKD. This CDR3 is CATSDPLRGYTF. CDR3 nucleotides: TGTGCCACCAGTGATCCGCTGAGAGGCTACACCTTC.

The J gene is TRBJ2-1, the V gene TRBV5-1, with D possibly being TRBD1 or TRBD2 (6 bases each). Looked up from germline, CDR1 is SGHRS and CDR2 is YFSETQ. CDR3 size: 15 residues. V was trimmed by 0 bases and J by 3 bases, leaving 10 bases between them. CDR3 in amino acids: CASSLVGGHYNEQFF. DNA for the CDR3: TGCGCCAGCAGCTTGGTGGGGGGCCACTACAATGAGCAGTTCTTC.

The sample holds a few counts of this clonotype. This chain uses TRBV7-3 with TRBJ1-2, with TRBD1 matching 7 bases. Germline V gene lookup returns CDR1 SGHTA and CDR2 FQGTGA. V lost 5 bases and J lost 8; bases outside the gene matches: 8. The CDR3 loop spans 13 amino acids. CDR3 amino acids: CASSTYTGDGYTF. The CDR3 bases are TGTGCCAGCAGCACCTACACAGGGGACGGCTACACCTTC. Complete variable domain (other parts from reference TRBV7-3 and TRBJ1-2): GAGVSQTPSNKVTEKGKYVELRCDPISGHTALYWYRQSLGQGPEFLIYFQGTGAADDSGLPNDRFFAVRPEGSVSTLKIQRTERGDSAVYLCASSTYTGDGYTFGSGTRLTVV.

This clonotype occurred a few times. This CDR3 reads CASRRLAGGPVYNEQFF. The DNA of the CDR3 is TGTGCCAGCAGGCGACTAGCGGGAGGGCCGGTTTACAATGAGCAGTTCTTC. The V and J genes are TRBV12-3 or TRBV12-4 and TRBJ2-1; 14 bases match TRBD2. The CDR3 runs 17 residues. V was pared by 6 bases and J by 4 bases, with 8 bases of the junction left unmatched.

The chain employs TRBV7-2 and TRBJ2-3; TRBD2 matches at 9 bases. Germline V gives CDR1 SGHTA, CDR2 FQGNSA. The J segment lost 4 bases and the V segment lost 4 bases, leaving 15 bases of the junction unmatched. This CDR3 comprises 18 residues. The chain's CDR3 is CASSSHLSSGIPADTQYF. The CDR3 DNA follows: TGTGCCAGCAGCTCCCACCTGTCTAGCGGGATCCCGGCAGATACGCAGTATTTT.

This clonotype turned up a few times. The V and J genes are TRBV18 and TRBJ2-7; D is uncertain. V shed 3 bases and J shed 3 bases, with 12 bases lying between them. This CDR3 is 14 amino acids long. Germline V lookup: CDR1 KGHSH, CDR2 LQKENI. CDR3 amino acids: CASSPNRLSYEQYF. The CDR3 DNA follows: TGTGCCAGCTCACCTAATAGACTCAGCTACGAGCAGTACTTC.

Only a few counts were recorded for this clonotype. The chain couples TRBV4-3 to TRBJ2-5; TRBD2 matches at 7 bases. The V gene's germline CDR1 is LGHNA and CDR2 YSLEER. The CDR3 runs to 14 residues. The J segment lost 5 bases and the V segment lost 4 bases, leaving 7 bases of the junction unmatched. The CDR3: CASSRIAGGETQYF. For the CDR3, the DNA is TGCGCCAGCAGCCGTATAGCGGGCGGGGAGACCCAGTACTTC.

This clonotype showed up many times. The chain recombines TRBV18 with TRBJ1-1; TRBD1 is a possible D gene (5 bases). Germline CDR1 reads KGHSH; CDR2 reads LQKENI. V dropped 5 bases and J dropped 1 base, with 8 bases sitting between them. The CDR3 sequence is 13 residues long. The CDR3 DNA follows: TGTGCCAGCTCAGGGACCCAGAACACTGAAGCTTTCTTT. It specifies CASSGTQNTEAFF.

This clonotype has a single count. V is TRBV6-5 and J is TRBJ2-6, with 13 bases aligning to TRBD2. Germline lookup yields CDR1 MNHEY and CDR2 SVGAGI. V gave up 7 bases and J gave up 0 bases; unmatched junction bases: 3. This CDR3 region has 17 residues. The CDR3, as DNA: TGTGCCAGCACCCGACTAGCGGGGGGCTCTGGGGCCAACGTCCTGACTTTC. It translates to CASTRLAGGSGANVLTF.

This clonotype was counted between two and nine times. The chain employs TRBV7-2 and TRBJ2-5; D may be TRBD2 (6 bases). Deletions cut 1 base from V and 2 bases from J, with 11 bases between. Germline V gives CDR1 SGHTA, CDR2 FQGNSA. CDR3 length: 15 residues. DNA for the CDR3: TGTGCCAGCAGCTTAGGAGGGCGGGGACAAGAGACCCAGTACTTC. The encoded protein is CASSLGGRGQETQYF.

This clonotype was detected only a few times. The junction departs from germline at one end; a sequencing error may be responsible. The chain links TRBV7-8 to TRBJ2-1, with 14 positions matching TRBD2. Germline values: CDR1 SGHVS, CDR2 FQNEAQ. There are 14 residues in the CDR3. The CDR3 DNA is TGTGCCAGCAGCTTAGCGGGGACTAGCGGGGGAGCGCTCTTC. As protein: CASSLAGTSGGALF.

This clonotype was seen only a few times. The V gene is TRBV5-1, the J gene TRBJ2-3, with 7 bases matching TRBD2. V shed 4 bases and J 2 bases; nucleotides not matched to a gene: 7. In germline, CDR1 is SGHRS, CDR2 YFSETQ. This CDR3 has 15 residues. The CDR3 spells CASSTGTIHTDTQYF. CDR3 DNA sequence: TGCGCCAGCAGCACCGGGACTATCCACACAGATACGCAGTATTTT.

The chain couples TRBV7-6 to TRBJ2-5, with a possible D match to TRBD2 (5 bases). Germline CDR1 is SGHVS and CDR2 is FNYEAQ. The CDR3 loop spans 14 amino acids. The V end was cut by 8 bases, the J end by 0 bases, with 13 bases between. The CDR3 sequence is CASGVGSYQETQYF. The CDR3 nucleotides read TGTGCCAGCGGAGTAGGGAGCTACCAAGAGACCCAGTACTTC. The full variable domain, in which reference TRBV7-6 and TRBJ2-5 provide the parts outside the CDR3, is GAGVSQSPRYKVTKRGQDVALRCDPISGHVSLYWYRQALGQGPEFLTYFNYEAQQDKSGLPNDRFSAERPEGSISTLTIQRTEQRDSAMYRCASGVGSYQETQYFGPGTRLLVL.

This clonotype was seen only a few times. The genes are TRBV14 and TRBJ1-2; 7 bases match TRBD1. Germline assignment: CDR1 SGHDN and CDR2 FVKESK. Trimming cost V 0 bases and J 5 bases; bases outside gene matches: 3. CDR3 size: 14 residues. The CDR3 DNA follows: TGTGCCAGCAGCCAAGATCTCAGGGGGTATGGCTACACCTTC. It translates to CASSQDLRGYGYTF.

The V gene is TRBV6-4, the J gene TRBJ2-2, with D possibly matching TRBD1 (7 bases). V dropped 4 bases and J dropped 4 bases, with 13 bases sitting between them. This CDR3 has 15 residues. CDR1 and CDR2 from the germline V gene are MRHNA and SNTAGT. CDR3 sequence (DNA): TGTGCCAGCAGTGCCCAGGGGGGCCCCACCGGGGAGCTGTTTTTT. It is translated as CASSAQGGPTGELFF.

The rearrangement links TRBV15 to TRBJ2-1; either TRBD1 or TRBD2 may supply D (6 bases each). The germline V gene has CDR1 LNHNV and CDR2 YYDKDF (reference sequence). Trimming took off 5 bases at V and 3 bases at J, with 11 bases between the two ends. CDR3 length: 14 amino acids. CDR3 DNA sequence: TGTGCCACCAGCGAGGGGGGAGTCTACAATGAGCAGTTCTTC. This translates into CATSEGGVYNEQFF.

The chain uses TRBV7-9 and TRBJ2-1, with TRBD1 matching 9 bases. The CDR3 runs 16 residues. The germline CDR1 and CDR2 sequences are SEHNR and FQNEAQ (reference sequence). V trimming: 4 bases; J trimming: 4 bases; junction bases outside the gene matches: 8. In DNA form, the CDR3 reads TGTGCCAGCAGCTCCGACAGGGGGTCATTGTACAATGAGCAGTTCTTC. Protein product: CASSSDRGSLYNEQFF.

This clonotype was found a few times. CDR3 loop: CATSRDKETLVGYGYTF. CDR3 DNA: TGTGCCACCAGCAGAGATAAGGAGACGTTGGTAGGCTATGGCTACACCTTC. This chain links TRBV15 with TRBJ1-2; D gene uncertain. V dropped 0 bases and J dropped 4 bases, with 18 bases sitting between them. There are 17 residues in the CDR3. CDR1 and CDR2 from the germline V gene are LNHNV and YYDKDF (reference sequence).

This chain connects TRBV11-3 to TRBJ1-2; TRBD1 might be the D (6 bases). Between the trimmed V and J ends, which lost 0 bases and 4 bases, there was a span of 27 bases. This CDR3 is built from 20 residues. Germline assignment: CDR1 SGHNT and CDR2 YENEEA. CDR3 sequence (DNA): TGTGCCAGCAGCTTAGAGGGCCTCAACCCTCAGGGGCCGACCCCCTATGGCTACACCTTC. It specifies CASSLEGLNPQGPTPYGYTF.

The chain is built from TRBV6-4 and TRBJ2-2, with D unclear. The CDR3 covers 13 residues. Trimming removed 2 bases at V and 5 bases at J, with 6 bases between. The V gene's germline CDR1 is MRHNA and CDR2 SNTAGT. The CDR3 sequence is CASSDMATGELFF. DNA of the CDR3: TGTGCCAGCAGTGACATGGCGACCGGGGAGCTGTTTTTT.

This rearrangement joins TRBV7-2 to TRBJ2-3, with D maybe TRBD2 (5 bases). Germline V gene sequence: CDR1 SGHTA, CDR2 FQGNSA. The CDR3 totals 17 residues. V was clipped by 0 bases and J by 4 bases, with 17 bases between them. In DNA, the CDR3 is TGTGCCAGCAGCTTAGCGGAATACGGGGTTGTGGCAGATACGCAGTATTTT. Translation gives CASSLAEYGVVADTQYF.

This clonotype turned up a few times. The CDR3 sequence is CASSLLGHRSYFSTDTQYF. CDR3 coding DNA: TGCGCCAGCAGCCTCCTCGGACACCGAAGCTACTTTAGCACAGATACGCAGTATTTT. The rearrangement uses TRBV5-1 and TRBJ2-3; D is possibly TRBD1 (5 bases). V was shortened by 4 bases and J by 0 bases, with 24 bases between the two germline ends. CDR3 length: 19 residues. From germline, CDR1 is SGHRS and CDR2 YFSETQ.

Many counts were recorded for this clonotype. The J gene is TRBJ1-3, the V gene TRBV5-1, with a possible D match to TRBD1 (6 bases). Germline V gives CDR1 SGHRS, CDR2 YFSETQ. The CDR3 extends over 17 amino acids. Trimming stripped 0 bases from V and 4 bases from J, with 17 bases between. The CDR3 loop is CASSLDAPTGAGNTIYF. CDR3 DNA: TGCGCCAGCAGCTTGGATGCCCCAACGGGGGCCGGAAACACCATATATTTT.

This rearrangement joins TRBV11-1 to TRBJ2-7, with 8 bases that match TRBD2. This CDR3 has 21 residues. Trimming cost V 5 bases and J 3 bases; bases outside gene matches: 27. Germline V gives CDR1 SGHAT, CDR2 FQDESV (reference sequence). The CDR3: CASSPRFTRGLGYRWNYEQYF. The CDR3 DNA reads TGTGCCAGCAGCCCCCGTTTCACCAGGGGACTAGGGTATCGGTGGAACTACGAGCAGTACTTC.